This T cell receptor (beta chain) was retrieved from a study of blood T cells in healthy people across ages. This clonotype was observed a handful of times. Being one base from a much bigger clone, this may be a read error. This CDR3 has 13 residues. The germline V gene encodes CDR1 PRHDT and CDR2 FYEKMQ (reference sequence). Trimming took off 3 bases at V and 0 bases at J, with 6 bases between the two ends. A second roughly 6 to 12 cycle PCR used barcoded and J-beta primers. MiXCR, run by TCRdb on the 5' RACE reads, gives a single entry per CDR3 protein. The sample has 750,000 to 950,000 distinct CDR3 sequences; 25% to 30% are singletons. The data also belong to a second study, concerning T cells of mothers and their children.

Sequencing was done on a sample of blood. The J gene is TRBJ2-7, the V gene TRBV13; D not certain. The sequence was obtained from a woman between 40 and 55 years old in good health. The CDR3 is CASSFENSYEQYF. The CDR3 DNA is TGTGCCAGCAGCTTCGAGAACTCCTACGAGCAGTACTTC.